The next 7 T cell receptor beta chains were all read from a single sample in a study of blood T cell repertoires in COVID-19. Sequenced by immunoSEQ multiplex PCR; TCRdb stores in-frame clones only, minus some. Here the sample spans fewer than 150,000 clones, approximately 85% being singletons. The sequencing input was peripheral blood. The receptors derive from a human donor in a cohort sampled during active COVID-19.

This chain uses TRBV6-2 or TRBV6-3 with TRBJ2-1; weak D call: TRBD1 (5 bases). Between the trimmed V and J ends, which lost 2 bases and 1 base, there was a span of 18 bases. From germline, CDR1 is MNHEY and CDR2 SVGEGT. CDR3 length: 18 residues. In nucleotides, the CDR3 is TGTGCCAGCAGTTACGGGTTTTCGCAGGGTAATTCCTACAATGAGCAGTTCTTC. The encoded protein is CASSYGFSQGNSYNEQFF.

Comments on this clone: Other nucleotide sequences from this sample produce the same CDR3. V and J are TRBV6-6 and TRBJ1-1; D perhaps matches TRBD1 (6 bases). The CDR3 runs 15 residues. Per germline, CDR1 MNHNY and CDR2 SVGAGI (reference sequence). With 5 bases removed from V and 0 bases from J, the gap between germline ends came to 13 bases. CDR3 residues: CASSQGGGMNTEAFF. The CDR3 DNA follows: TGTGCCAGCAGTCAAGGGGGGGGGATGAACACTGAAGCTTTCTTT.

In its sample, this clone was seen once. This rearrangement joins TRBV7-6 to TRBJ1-3, with D uncertain. The CDR3 contains 17 residues. The germline V gene encodes CDR1 SGHVS and CDR2 FNYEAQ. V lost 0 bases to trimming and J lost 0 bases, with 12 bases between them. In DNA form, the CDR3 reads TGTGCCAGCAGCTTAGCCCGCGACGGGATCTCTGGAAACACCATATATTTT. It codes for CASSLARDGISGNTIYF.

CDR3 nucleotide sequence: TGTGCCATCAGAGGAGACAGGGACGGTTCACCCCTCCACTTT. It encodes CAIRGDRDGSPLHF. The J gene is TRBJ1-6, the V gene TRBV10-3; TRBD1 agrees at 7 bases. Per germline, CDR1 ENHRY and CDR2 SYGVKD. The V segment lost 6 bases and the J segment 9 bases; nucleotides outside the gene matches: 8. The CDR3 spans 14 residues.

The chain uses TRBV27 and TRBJ2-6; tentatively, D is TRBD2 (5 bases). Deletions cut 4 bases from V and 1 base from J, with 11 bases between. Germline CDR1 MNHEY, CDR2 SMNVEV (reference sequence). The CDR3 consists of 16 residues. CDR3 in DNA: TGTGCCAGCAGTTCAACCAGGACTTCTGGGGCCAACGTCCTGACTTTC. Translated: CASSSTRTSGANVLTF.

This clone was observed a handful of times. The V gene is TRBV6-1, the J gene TRBJ2-2, with D unclear. Trimming took off 3 bases at V and 4 bases at J, with 6 bases between the two ends. Germline CDR1 is MNHNS and CDR2 is SASEGT. This CDR3 region has 13 residues. CDR3 sequence: CASSDYFTGELFF. The CDR3 coding sequence is TGTGCCAGCAGTGATTATTTCACCGGGGAGCTGTTTTTT.

The CDR3 nucleotides read TGTGCCAGCAGCCAAGCGCGGACAGGGACTGGAAACACCATATATTTT. This translates into CASSQARTGTGNTIYF. This chain links TRBV3-1 (or the pseudogene TRBV3-2) with TRBJ1-3; 8 bases are shared with TRBD1. V shed 1 base, J shed 2 bases, and the junction held 4 bases outside the gene matches. Germline V gene lookup returns CDR1 LGHDT and CDR2 YNNKEL (reference sequence). The length of the CDR3 is 16 residues.